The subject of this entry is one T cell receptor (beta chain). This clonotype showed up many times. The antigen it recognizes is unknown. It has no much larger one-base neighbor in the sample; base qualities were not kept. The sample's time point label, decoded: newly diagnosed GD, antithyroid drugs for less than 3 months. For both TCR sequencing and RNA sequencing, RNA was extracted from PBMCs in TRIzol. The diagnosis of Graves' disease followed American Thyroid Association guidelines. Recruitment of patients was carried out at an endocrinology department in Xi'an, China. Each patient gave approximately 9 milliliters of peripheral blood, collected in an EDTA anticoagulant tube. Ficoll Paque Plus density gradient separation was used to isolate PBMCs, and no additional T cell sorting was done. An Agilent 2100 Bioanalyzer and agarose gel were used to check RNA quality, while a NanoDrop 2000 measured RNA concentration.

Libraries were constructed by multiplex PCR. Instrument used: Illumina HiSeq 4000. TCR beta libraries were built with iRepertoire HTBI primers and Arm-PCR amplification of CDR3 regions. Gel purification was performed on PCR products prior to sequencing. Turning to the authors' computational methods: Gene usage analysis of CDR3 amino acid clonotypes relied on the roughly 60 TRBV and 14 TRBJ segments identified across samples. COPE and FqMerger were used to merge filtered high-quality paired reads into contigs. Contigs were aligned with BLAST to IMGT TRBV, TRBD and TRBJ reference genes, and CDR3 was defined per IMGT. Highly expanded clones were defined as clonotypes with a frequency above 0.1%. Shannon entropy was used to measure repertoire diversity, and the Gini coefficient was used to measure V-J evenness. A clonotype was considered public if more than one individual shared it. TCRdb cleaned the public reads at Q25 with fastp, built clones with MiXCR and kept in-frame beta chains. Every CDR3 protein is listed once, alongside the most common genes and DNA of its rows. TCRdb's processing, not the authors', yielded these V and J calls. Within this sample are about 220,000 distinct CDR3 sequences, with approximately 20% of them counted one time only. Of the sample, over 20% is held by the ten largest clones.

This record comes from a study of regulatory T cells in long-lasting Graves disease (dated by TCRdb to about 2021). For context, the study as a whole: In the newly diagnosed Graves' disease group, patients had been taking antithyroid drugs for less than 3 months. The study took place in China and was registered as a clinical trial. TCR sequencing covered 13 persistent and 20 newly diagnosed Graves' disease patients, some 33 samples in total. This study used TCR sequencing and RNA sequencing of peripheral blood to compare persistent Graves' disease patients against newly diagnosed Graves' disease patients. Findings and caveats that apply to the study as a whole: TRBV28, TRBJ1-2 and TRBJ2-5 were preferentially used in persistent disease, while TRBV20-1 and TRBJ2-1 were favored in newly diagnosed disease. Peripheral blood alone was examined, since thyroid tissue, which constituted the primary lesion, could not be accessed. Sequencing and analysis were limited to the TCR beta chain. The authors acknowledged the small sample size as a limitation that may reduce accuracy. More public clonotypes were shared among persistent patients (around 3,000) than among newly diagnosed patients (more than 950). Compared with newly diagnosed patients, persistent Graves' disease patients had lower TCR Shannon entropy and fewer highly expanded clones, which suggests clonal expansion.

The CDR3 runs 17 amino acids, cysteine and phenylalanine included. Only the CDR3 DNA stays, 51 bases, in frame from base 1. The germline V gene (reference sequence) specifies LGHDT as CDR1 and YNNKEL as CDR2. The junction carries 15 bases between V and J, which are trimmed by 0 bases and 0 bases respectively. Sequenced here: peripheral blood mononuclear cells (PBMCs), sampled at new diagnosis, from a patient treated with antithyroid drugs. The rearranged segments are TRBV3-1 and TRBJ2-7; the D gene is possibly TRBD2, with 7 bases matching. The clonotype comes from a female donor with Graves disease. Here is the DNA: TGTGCCAGCAGCCAAGATAAAAGGGGGGGCAGCTCCTACGAGCAGTACTTC. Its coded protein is CASSQDKRGGSSYEQYF.